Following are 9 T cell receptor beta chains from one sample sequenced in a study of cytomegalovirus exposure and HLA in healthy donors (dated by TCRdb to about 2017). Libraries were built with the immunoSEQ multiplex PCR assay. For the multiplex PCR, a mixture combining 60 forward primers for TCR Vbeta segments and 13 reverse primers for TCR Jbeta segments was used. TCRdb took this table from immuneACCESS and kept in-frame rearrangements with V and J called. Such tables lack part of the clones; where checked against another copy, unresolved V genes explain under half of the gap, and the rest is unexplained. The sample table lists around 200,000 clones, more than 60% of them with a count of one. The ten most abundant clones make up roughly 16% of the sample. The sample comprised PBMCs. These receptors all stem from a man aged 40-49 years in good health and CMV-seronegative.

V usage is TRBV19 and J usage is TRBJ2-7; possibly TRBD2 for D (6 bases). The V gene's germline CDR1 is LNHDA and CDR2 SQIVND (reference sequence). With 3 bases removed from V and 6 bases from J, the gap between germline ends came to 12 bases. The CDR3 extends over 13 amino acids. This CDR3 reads CASSMTRNVEQYF. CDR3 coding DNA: TGTGCCAGTAGTATGACTAGGAACGTCGAGCAGTACTTC.

CDR3 nucleotides: TGTGCCAGATACAGCAGGGGGCTAGGCTATGGCTACACCTTC. It translates to CARYSRGLGYGYTF. The chain has TRBV5-4 and TRBJ1-2; 8 bases match TRBD1. The CDR3 runs to 14 residues. V dropped 8 bases and J dropped 4; count of bases not matched to a gene: 10. Germline assignment: CDR1 SGHNT and CDR2 YYREEE (reference sequence).

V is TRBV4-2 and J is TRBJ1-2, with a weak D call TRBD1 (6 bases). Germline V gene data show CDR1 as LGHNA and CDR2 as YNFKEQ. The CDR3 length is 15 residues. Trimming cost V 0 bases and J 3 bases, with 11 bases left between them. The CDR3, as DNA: TGTGCCAGCAGCCAAGATCTCAGGGGCGACTATGGCTACACCTTC. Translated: CASSQDLRGDYGYTF.

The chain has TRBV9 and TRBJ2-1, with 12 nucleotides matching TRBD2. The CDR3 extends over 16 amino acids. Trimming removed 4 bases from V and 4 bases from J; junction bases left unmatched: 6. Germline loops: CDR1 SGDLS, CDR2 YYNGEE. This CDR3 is CASSLRLAGVYNEQFF. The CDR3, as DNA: TGTGCCAGCAGCCTTCGACTAGCGGGAGTGTACAATGAGCAGTTCTTC.

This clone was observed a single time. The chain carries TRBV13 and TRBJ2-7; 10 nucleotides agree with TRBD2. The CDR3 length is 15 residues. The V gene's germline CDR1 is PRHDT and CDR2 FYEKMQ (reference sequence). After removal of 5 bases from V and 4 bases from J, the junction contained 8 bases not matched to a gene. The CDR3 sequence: CASSATSGERYEQYF. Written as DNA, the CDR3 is TGTGCCAGCAGCGCCACTAGCGGGGAGAGGTACGAGCAGTACTTC.

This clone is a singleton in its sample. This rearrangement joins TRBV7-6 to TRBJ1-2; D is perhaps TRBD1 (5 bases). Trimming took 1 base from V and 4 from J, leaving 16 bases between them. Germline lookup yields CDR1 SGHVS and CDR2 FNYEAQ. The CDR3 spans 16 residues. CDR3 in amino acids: CASSLEAGERVYGYTF. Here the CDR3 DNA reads TGTGCCAGCAGCTTAGAAGCGGGGGAGAGGGTCTATGGCTACACCTTC.

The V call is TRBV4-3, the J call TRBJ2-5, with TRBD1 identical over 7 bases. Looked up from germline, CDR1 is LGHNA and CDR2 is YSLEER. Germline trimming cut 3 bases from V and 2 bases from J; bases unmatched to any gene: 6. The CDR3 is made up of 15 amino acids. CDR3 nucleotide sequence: TGCGCCAGCAGCCAGAGGACAGGCCTACAAGAGACCCAGTACTTC. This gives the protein CASSQRTGLQETQYF.

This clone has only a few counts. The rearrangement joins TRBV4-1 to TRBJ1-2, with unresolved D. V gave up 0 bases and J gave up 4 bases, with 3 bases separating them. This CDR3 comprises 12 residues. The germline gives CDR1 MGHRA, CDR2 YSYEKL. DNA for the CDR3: TGCGCCAGCAGCCAAGACAGCTATGGCTACACCTTC. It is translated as CASSQDSYGYTF.

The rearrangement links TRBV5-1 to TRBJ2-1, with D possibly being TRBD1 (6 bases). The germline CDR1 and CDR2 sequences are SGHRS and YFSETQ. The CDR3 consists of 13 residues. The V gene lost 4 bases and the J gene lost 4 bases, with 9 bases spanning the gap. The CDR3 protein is CASSVGQYNEQFF. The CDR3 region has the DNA TGCGCCAGCAGCGTCGGACAGTACAATGAGCAGTTCTTC. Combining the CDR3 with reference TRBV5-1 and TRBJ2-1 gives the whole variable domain KAGVTQTPRYLIKTRGQQVTLSCSPISGHRSVSWYQQTPGQGLQFLFEYFSETQRNKGNFPGRFSGRQFSNSRSEMNVSTLELGDSALYLCASSVGQYNEQFFGPGTRLTVL.